The source of this T cell receptor (beta chain) is a study of cytomegalovirus exposure and HLA in healthy donors. Germline assignment: CDR1 PRHDT and CDR2 FYEKMQ (reference sequence). V was cut by 6 bases and J by 3 bases, with 12 bases left in between. The CDR3 consists of 13 residues. Healthy donors of bone marrow made up the group. General study points: In a later analysis, specific HLA alleles were associated with 15,000 or so TCR beta sequences at a 0.05 false discovery rate. Researchers reported from a later analysis that most CMV-associated TCR beta chains appeared HLA-restricted.

This clone has a handful of counts. Antigen specificity is unknown. Vbeta (60) and Jbeta (13) primers were used in the PCR. The method was immunoSEQ multiplex PCR; TCRdb's version includes in-frame clones alone and lacks a portion of them. The table has some 77,000 clones, about four fifths seen once; the top ten hold roughly 32%. This chain uses TRBV13 with TRBJ2-7, with D possibly being TRBD2 (5 bases). This TCR was recovered from a man between 45 and 60 years old in good health and CMV-seropositive. Sequencing was carried out using PBMCs. For the CDR3, the DNA is TGTGCCAGCAGACTAGACGGGGACTACGAGCAGTACTTC. It specifies CASRLDGDYEQYF.